In this sample, the clone carrying this T cell receptor beta chain turned up a few times. These data come from a study of blood T cell repertoires in COVID-19. Per the original methods: Counts of nucleated cells, estimated from reference gene primer amplification, were obtained. Repertoires were generated with immunoSEQ multiplex PCR, while TCRdb's copy carries only in-frame clones and drops some. Clone size and V and J calls were adopted from that table, with D and trimming inferred from the DNA. Here the sample spans fewer than 200,000 clones, 65% to 85% being singletons. The sample taken for sequencing was peripheral blood. The origin of this receptor is an older man with active or convalescent COVID-19.

CDR3 sequence reads: CASSFLAASSYNEQFF. The DNA of the CDR3 is TGTGCCAGCAGCTTTCTGGCGGCAAGCTCCTACAATGAGCAGTTCTTC. The chain carries TRBV7-3 and TRBJ2-1; D gene ambiguous. V was cut by 3 bases and J by 0 bases, with 12 bases left in between. This CDR3 comprises 16 residues. Germline CDR1 is SGHTA and CDR2 is FQGTGA.